This T cell receptor beta chain was captured in a study of early T cells in non-severe SARS-CoV-2 infection. This CDR3 is 14 amino acids long. Germline V gene data show CDR1 as LGHDT and CDR2 as YNNKEL (reference sequence). V gave up 1 base and J gave up 1 base, with 7 bases separating them. In this sample, this clonotype is medium-sized (0.01 to 0.1%). Unique molecular identifiers tagged individual cDNA molecules. One entry per CDR3 protein results from TCRdb running MiXCR on the 5' RACE reads. The table lists around 55,000 distinct CDR3 sequences, about 15% of them singletons. The source of this sequence is an adult who was a healthcare worker with PCR-confirmed SARS-CoV-2 infection or an uninfected control (not recorded which). This material consisted of whole blood, taken at baseline. This sequence joins TRBV3-1 and TRBJ1-1; D unclear. The CDR3 is CASSQVSGNTEAFF. The CDR3 DNA sequence: TGTGCCAGCAGCCAAGTTTCCGGGAACACTGAAGCTTTCTTT. Full variable domain (outside the CDR3, taken from reference TRBV3-1 and TRBJ1-1): DTAVSQTPKYLVTQMGNDKSIKCEQNLGHDTMYWYKQDSKKFLKIMFSYNNKELIINETVPNRFSPKSPDKAHLNLHINSLELGDSAVYFCASSQVSGNTEAFFGQGTRLTVV.